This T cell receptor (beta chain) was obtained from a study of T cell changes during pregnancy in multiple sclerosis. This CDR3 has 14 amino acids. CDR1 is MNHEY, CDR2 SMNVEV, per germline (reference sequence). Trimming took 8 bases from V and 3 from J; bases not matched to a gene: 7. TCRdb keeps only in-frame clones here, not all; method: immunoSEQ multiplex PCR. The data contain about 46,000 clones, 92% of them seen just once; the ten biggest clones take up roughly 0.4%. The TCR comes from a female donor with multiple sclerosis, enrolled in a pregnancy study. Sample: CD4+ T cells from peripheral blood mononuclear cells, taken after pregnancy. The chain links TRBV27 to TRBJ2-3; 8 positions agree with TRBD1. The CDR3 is CASLGQGRTDTQYF. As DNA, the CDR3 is TGTGCCAGCCTCGGACAGGGAAGGACAGATACGCAGTATTTT.